The 21 T cell receptor beta chains in this list originate from one sample, sequenced in a study. TCRdb independently ran MiXCR on the RT-PCR reads; one entry per CDR3 protein. The data contain hundreds of thousands of distinct CDR3 sequences, 12% to 15% of them seen just once; the ten biggest clones take up about 3.6%. Sequencing was performed on memory CD4+ T cells from blood. The source is a female donor in good health, serving as a healthy control.

This clonotype came up many times. The DNA of the CDR3 is TGCAGTGCCCCGGGGGGGCGGGGGTTTCTATACAATGAGCAGTTCTTC. This encodes CSAPGGRGFLYNEQFF. The V and J genes are TRBV20-1 and TRBJ2-1, with TRBD2 matching over 8 bases. Germline V lookup: CDR1 DFQATT, CDR2 SNEGSKA (reference sequence). The V and J ends lost 6 bases and 4 bases, in that order; junction bases with no gene match: 14. The CDR3 covers 16 residues.

The CDR3 loop is CASTIDRTYEQYF. CDR3 DNA sequence: TGTGCCAGCACTATAGACAGAACCTACGAGCAGTACTTC. The chain combines TRBV12-3 or TRBV12-4 with TRBJ2-7, with a tentative D call TRBD1 (5 bases). The CDR3 is 13 amino acids. Trimming took off 7 bases at V and 2 bases at J, with 12 bases between the two ends.

This clonotype was seen only a few times. V gene TRBV7-9 combines with J gene TRBJ2-3, with 9 bases lining up with TRBD1. CDR3 size: 16 residues. After removal of 4 bases from V and 2 bases from J, the junction contained 7 bases not matched to a gene. Per the germline V gene, CDR1 is SEHNR and CDR2 is FQNEAQ (reference sequence). CDR3 bases: TGTGCCAGCAGCTCACAGGGGGCGCGGAACACAGATACGCAGTATTTT. This sequence encodes CASSSQGARNTDTQYF. Together with reference TRBV7-9 and TRBJ2-3, the CDR3 gives the full variable domain: DTGVSQNPRHKITKRGQNVTFRCDPISEHNRLYWYRQTLGQGPEFLTYFQNEAQLEKSRLLSDRFSAERPKGSFSTLEIQRTEQGDSAMYLCASSSQGARNTDTQYFGPGTRLTVL.

This clonotype was picked up many times. J is TRBJ1-1 and V is TRBV5-1, with D uncertain. In germline, CDR1 is SGHRS, CDR2 YFSETQ. CDR3 length: 14 amino acids. Trimming shortened V by 0 bases and J by 5 bases, and 11 bases separated the two germline ends. CDR3 nucleotide sequence: TGCGCCAGCAGCTTGGGGCGGGATCGGACTGAAGCTTTCTTT. Its protein product is CASSLGRDRTEAFF.

This chain joins TRBV7-2 and TRBJ2-1, with TRBD2 as a possible D gene (6 bases). The germline V gene encodes CDR1 SGHTA and CDR2 FQGNSA. The CDR3 consists of 16 residues. Between the trimmed V and J ends, which lost 5 bases and 4 bases, there was a span of 18 bases. This CDR3 reads CASSASTGTPYNEQFF. CDR3 in DNA: TGTGCCAGCAGCGCCTCCACGGGGACTCCTTACAATGAGCAGTTCTTC.

This clonotype has a count of ten or more. The V and J genes are TRBV7-9 and TRBJ2-1, with D unclear. This CDR3 has 12 amino acids. Germline CDR1 SEHNR, CDR2 FQNEAQ (reference sequence). Between the trimmed V and J ends, which lost 3 bases and 6 bases, there was a span of 6 bases. CDR3 sequence: CASSLISNEQFF. The CDR3 DNA follows: TGTGCCAGCAGCTTGATTTCCAATGAGCAGTTCTTC.

This clonotype was observed a few times. This rearrangement joins TRBV4-2 to TRBJ2-3; 12 nucleotides match TRBD2. From germline, CDR1 is LGHNA and CDR2 YNFKEQ. With 5 bases clipped from V and 0 bases from J, the junction kept 15 bases outside the gene matches. This CDR3 is 20 amino acids long. The CDR3 nucleotides read TGTGCCAGCAGCTCCCCTACGACTAGCGGGAGAGCCACCAGCACAGATACGCAGTATTTT. It codes for CASSSPTTSGRATSTDTQYF.

This clonotype has at least ten counts. CDR3 residues: CASSSPAVSSYEQYF. The CDR3 DNA reads as TGTGCCAGCAGTTCCCCCGCGGTTAGCTCCTACGAGCAGTACTTC. This chain uses TRBV28 with TRBJ2-7; no clear D gene. CDR3 length: 15 residues. Germline loops: CDR1 MDHEN, CDR2 SYDVKM. V lost 4 bases to trimming and J lost 0 bases, with 13 bases between them. The whole variable domain, remainder taken from reference TRBV28 and TRBJ2-7, is DVKVTQSSRYLVKRTGEKVFLECVQDMDHENMFWYRQDPGLGLRLIYFSYDVKMKEKGDIPEGYSVSREKKERFSLILESASTNQTSMYLCASSSPAVSSYEQYFGPGTRLTVT.

This clonotype was seen a few times. V and J are TRBV9 and TRBJ2-3, with D perhaps TRBD2 (5 bases). V was shortened by 0 bases and J by 0 bases, with 8 bases between the two germline ends. The CDR3 extends over 15 amino acids. The germline V gene has CDR1 SGDLS and CDR2 YYNGEE. CDR3 protein: CASSVAPGSTDTQYF. The CDR3 DNA sequence: TGTGCCAGCAGCGTAGCTCCGGGGAGCACAGATACGCAGTATTTT.

At least ten counts were recorded for this clonotype. This CDR3 is CASSLNRGGNTGELFF. The CDR3 DNA follows: TGTGCCAGCAGTTTAAACAGGGGTGGGAACACCGGGGAGCTGTTTTTT. The chain combines TRBV28 with TRBJ2-2; 7 bases map to TRBD1. Losses at the gene ends were 2 bases for V and 1 base for J; bases not matched to a gene: 4. The CDR3 has 16 residues. The germline gives CDR1 MDHEN, CDR2 SYDVKM.

On this clonotype itself: Given the absence of the conserved phenylalanine or tryptophan at the CDR3 end, a read error is likely. The chain uses TRBV19 and TRBJ2-7, with 7 bases lining up with TRBD1. V was pared by 2 bases and J by 2 bases, with 9 bases of the junction left unmatched. This CDR3 spans 16 amino acids. Per germline, CDR1 LNHDA and CDR2 SQIVND (reference sequence). CDR3 protein: CASSIWDSRHPYEQYL. CDR3 in DNA: TGTGCCAGTAGTATATGGGACAGTCGGCACCCCTACGAGCAGTACCTC.

This clonotype was picked up a small number of times. CDR3 nucleotides: TGTGCCAGCAGCTCGGACAGGGCGTACTCCTACAATGAGCAGTTCTTC. Translating gives CASSSDRAYSYNEQFF. The chain uses TRBV11-2 and TRBJ2-1, with 8 nucleotides matching TRBD1. Per germline, CDR1 SGHAT and CDR2 FQNNGV. This CDR3 is 16 amino acids long. Losses at the gene ends were 4 bases for V and 0 bases for J; bases not matched to a gene: 5.

This clonotype was seen at least ten times. The V and J genes are TRBV20-1 and TRBJ2-2; TRBD2 is a possible D gene (6 bases). The germline V gene has CDR1 DFQATT and CDR2 SNEGSKA (reference sequence). The V gene lost 7 bases and the J gene lost 7 bases, with 13 bases spanning the gap. CDR3 length: 12 amino acids. This CDR3 is CSVGFGGGELFF. The CDR3 DNA follows: TGCAGTGTCGGGTTCGGGGGCGGGGAGCTGTTTTTT.

CDR3 coding DNA: TGCGCCAGCAACAGAGGGGAGGCCTCTGGAAACACCATATATTTT. Its translation is CASNRGEASGNTIYF. The gene calls are TRBV5-1 and TRBJ1-3, with D possibly TRBD1 on 5 matching bases. Germline assignment: CDR1 SGHRS and CDR2 YFSETQ. CDR3 length equals 15 residues. V gave up 6 bases and J gave up 0 bases, with 13 bases separating them.

The chain employs TRBV29-1 and TRBJ1-1, with D tentatively TRBD1 (6 bases). Trimming removed 3 bases from V and 0 bases from J, with 14 bases in between. Germline V gene lookup returns CDR1 SQVTM and CDR2 ANQGSEA. This CDR3 contains 15 residues. CDR3 in amino acids: CSVDAVGGMNTEAFF. The CDR3 DNA is TGCAGCGTTGACGCCGTGGGGGGCATGAACACTGAAGCTTTCTTT. The variable domain in full, completed from reference TRBV29-1 and TRBJ1-1, reads SAVISQKPSRDICQRGTSLTIQCQVDSQVTMMFWYRQQPGQSLTLIATANQGSEATYESGFVIDKFPISRPNLTFSTLTVSNMSPEDSSIYLCSVDAVGGMNTEAFFGQGTRLTVV.

The DNA of the CDR3 is TGTGCCAGCAGCCAAGATTCTCCGTTGCTAGCGGGTAGCACGTTCTTC. It translates to CASSQDSPLLAGSTFF. The rearrangement joins TRBV3-1 to TRBJ2-1; 8 bases align to TRBD2. This CDR3 is 16 amino acids long. Germline CDR1 LGHDT, CDR2 YNNKEL (reference sequence). V lost 0 bases and J lost 15; bases outside the gene matches: 16.

This clonotype turned up a few times. The chain carries TRBV7-9 and TRBJ2-7; 7 bases are shared with TRBD2. Germline V gene sequence: CDR1 SEHNR, CDR2 FQNEAQ (reference sequence). The CDR3 length is 13 residues. After removal of 1 base from V and 9 bases from J, the junction contained 6 bases not matched to a gene. The CDR3 region has the DNA TGTGCCAGCAGCTTAGAGTTCGGGGGGAGGCAGTACTTC. It specifies CASSLEFGGRQYF.

A few counts support this clonotype. CDR3 DNA sequence: TGCAGCGTGAGGGGATTACCTATGGAGACCCAGTACTTC. Encoded protein: CSVRGLPMETQYF. The J gene is TRBJ2-5, the V gene TRBV29-1; D may correspond to TRBD1 or TRBD2 (5 bases each). The CDR3 extends over 13 amino acids. V shed 6 bases and J shed 5 bases, with 16 bases lying between them. Germline V CDR1 and CDR2: SQVTM, ANQGSEA.

The chain couples TRBV28 to TRBJ2-1; D possibly corresponds to TRBD1 (5 bases). The germline CDR1 and CDR2 sequences are MDHEN and SYDVKM. Trimming removed 1 base from V and 13 bases from J, with 14 bases in between. The CDR3 is made up of 13 amino acids. Here the CDR3 reads CASSLFGQGSQFF. CDR3 coding DNA: TGTGCCAGCAGTTTATTTGGGCAGGGTAGTCAGTTCTTC.

This clonotype was counted ten times or more. The chain links TRBV29-1 to TRBJ1-2, with TRBD1 matching 8 bases. V lost 3 bases, J lost 4 bases, and 4 bases stayed unmatched. The V gene's germline CDR1 is SQVTM and CDR2 ANQGSEA. The CDR3 loop spans 13 amino acids. As DNA, the CDR3 is TGCAGCGTTGAGAGGGGACAGGTCTATGGCTACACCTTC. It translates to CSVERGQVYGYTF.

The chain employs TRBV5-4 and TRBJ2-7, with a possible D match to TRBD2 (5 bases). Germline CDR1 SGHNT, CDR2 YYREEE (reference sequence). V lost 0 bases, J lost 7 bases, and 14 bases lay in between. This CDR3 spans 14 amino acids. The CDR3 is CASSLGGLLEEQYF. CDR3 DNA sequence: TGTGCCAGCAGCTTGGGAGGACTCCTAGAGGAGCAGTACTTC.